This T cell receptor beta chain was identified in a study of T cell changes during pregnancy in multiple sclerosis. The repertoire was sequenced with immunoSEQ multiplex PCR; TCRdb's copy has only in-frame clones and lacks some. The sample yields 45,000 to 50,000 clones, roughly 92% seen once. Sequenced here: CD4+ T cells from peripheral blood mononuclear cells, sampled in the second trimester of pregnancy. This TCR was sampled from a female donor in good health, enrolled as a control in a pregnancy study.

CDR3 DNA sequence: TGTGCCAGCAGTCGCGGGGTGAACACTGAAGCTTTCTTT. Protein product: CASSRGVNTEAFF. This chain uses TRBV6-5 with TRBJ1-1; the D is unclear. Germline CDR1 reads MNHEY; CDR2 reads SVGAGI. Trimming took off 5 bases at V and 0 bases at J, with 7 bases between the two ends. The CDR3 is made up of 13 amino acids.